This TCR beta chain emerged from a study of Graves' ophthalmopathy and Graves' hyperthyroidism. In this sample, this clonotype turned up many times. V lost 3 bases, J lost 4 bases, and 5 bases stayed unmatched. Germline lookup yields CDR1 SGHVS and CDR2 FNYEAQ. The CDR3 runs to 15 residues. The authors amplified TCR beta CDR3 regions from RNA transcripts. Following a first-round RT-PCR that used HTBI primers, a second-round multiplex PCR was carried out. Using its own MiXCR run on the multiplex PCR reads, TCRdb lists one record per CDR3 protein. The table lists over a million distinct CDR3 sequences, about two fifths of them singletons, with 11% in the top ten. Certain patients, namely those with other autoimmune diseases, uncontrolled infections, pregnancy or lactation, were excluded.

The sample was peripheral blood or thyroid tissue (not recorded which). The sequence derives from an adult man with Graves' hyperthyroidism. The chain couples TRBV7-6 to TRBJ1-5; TRBD1 aligns across 8 bases. CDR3 residues: CASSLSGGANQPQHF. The DNA of the CDR3 is TGTGCCAGCAGCTTGTCAGGGGGCGCGAATCAGCCCCAGCATTTT.